This T cell receptor (beta chain) came from a study of blood T cell repertoires in COVID-19. Study context: Spain, Italy and the United States supplied samples that represented acute and convalescent COVID-19. Sources were T cells, B-cell-depleted T cells, or PBMCs; the material itself was cDNA or gDNA.

The V gene end was trimmed by 4 bases and the J gene end by 11 bases; junction bases not matched to a gene: 9. This CDR3 has 13 residues. CDR1 SGDLS and CDR2 YYNGEE come from the germline V gene. In the authors' workflow: Amplification of reference gene primers provided the estimated nucleated cell counts. TCRdb's copy holds only in-frame clones and misses some; the assay was immunoSEQ multiplex PCR. The V and J calls and clone size are taken from that table; D and trimming were inferred from the DNA. The sample lists 95,000 to 150,000 clones, about two thirds seen once, with more than 0.8% in the top ten.

The source is a human donor with acute or convalescent COVID-19. The donor label of this sample is uncertain. The chain couples TRBV9 to TRBJ1-1, with 9 bases identical to TRBD1. Source material: peripheral blood. CDR3 in DNA: TGTGCCAGCAGCCCGCTACAGGGGGCAGGGGCTTTCTTT. Translated: CASSPLQGAGAFF.